What follows are 4 T cell receptor beta chains derived from one specimen sequenced in a study of response to subunit inactivated influenza vaccine. From the RT-PCR reads, TCRdb called clonotypes with MiXCR, one entry per CDR3 protein. The repertoire holds approximately 530,000 distinct CDR3 sequences, with less than 10% as singletons. The sample consisted of PBMCs from blood, taken roughly 24 months after vaccination. All receptors derive from a man aged 45 to 75 who received an inactivated influenza vaccine.

Only a few counts were recorded for this clonotype. The chain combines TRBV20-1 with TRBJ1-5; possible D gene TRBD1, 6 bases. Trimming took off 3 bases at V and 2 bases at J, with 11 bases between the two ends. Germline CDR1 DFQATT, CDR2 SNEGSKA (reference sequence). The CDR3 covers 14 residues. The CDR3 protein is CSARMGAGNQPQHF. The CDR3, as DNA: TGCAGTGCTAGGATGGGGGCCGGCAATCAGCCCCAGCATTTT.

This clonotype showed up many times. CDR3 in amino acids: CATSDGGLAGVNEQFF. The DNA for the CDR3 is TGTGCCACCAGTGATGGAGGACTAGCGGGAGTTAATGAGCAGTTCTTC. The chain has TRBV24-1 and TRBJ2-1; 13 bases fit TRBD2. Germline V lookup: CDR1 KGHDR, CDR2 SFDVKD. The CDR3 runs 16 residues. After removal of 3 bases from V and 7 bases from J, the junction contained 5 bases not matched to a gene.

This clonotype was counted only a few times. This sequence joins TRBV6-6 and TRBJ1-5, with D perhaps matching TRBD1 (5 bases). V was pared by 6 bases and J by 5 bases, with 11 bases between. CDR3 length: 13 amino acids. CDR1 MNHNY and CDR2 SVGAGI come from the germline V gene (reference sequence). CDR3 DNA sequence: TGTGCCAGCAGGGGGCTGAGGGATCAGCCCCAGCATTTT. Its protein product is CASRGLRDQPQHF.

The V and J genes are TRBV20-1 and TRBJ2-3; the D gene is possibly TRBD2 (6 bases). CDR1 and CDR2 from the germline V gene are DFQATT and SNEGSKA (reference sequence). V was trimmed by 6 bases and J by 4 bases, leaving 14 bases between them. The CDR3 is 13 amino acids. CDR3 residues: CSAIGREPDTQYF. The CDR3 bases are TGCAGTGCCATCGGGCGGGAACCAGATACGCAGTATTTT.